Listed below are T cell receptor beta chains from one sample, sequenced in a study of regulatory T cells in long-lasting Graves disease. TCRdb used MiXCR to reprocess the multiplex PCR reads, holding one entry per CDR3 protein. Among a few hundred thousand distinct CDR3 sequences listed, roughly a quarter were seen once. The material sequenced was peripheral blood mononuclear cells (PBMCs), taken when the disease was refractory, from a patient treated with antithyroid drugs. The receptors were sampled from a female donor with Graves disease. The CDR3 runs from the conserved cysteine through the conserved F or W. Fields, in order: J gene, V gene, clone size, D gene, CDR3 DNA, CDR3 protein. D genes are given only for firm matches. Where a row states a size, it is once, few, many or the class of an expanded clone; other rows omit it.

J gene: TRBJ2-5
V gene: TRBV9
clone size: few
D gene: -
CDR3 DNA: TGTGCCAGCAGCGTGTGGGGTCAAGAGACCCAGTACTTC
CDR3 protein: CASSVWGQETQYF

J gene: TRBJ2-7
V gene: TRBV28
clone size: many
D gene: -
CDR3 DNA: TGTGCCAGCAGTTCCCCCGGGGTCAACTACGAGCAGTACTTC
CDR3 protein: CASSSPGVNYEQYF

J gene: TRBJ2-7
V gene: TRBV7-9
clone size: -
D gene: TRBD2
CDR3 DNA: TGTGCCAGCAGCTTAGGGACTAGCGGGAGAGTGAACGGGAAGCAGTACTTC
CDR3 protein: CASSLGTSGRVNGKQYF

J gene: TRBJ2-7
V gene: TRBV7-9
clone size: few
D gene: TRBD2
CDR3 DNA: TGTGCCAGCAGCTTAGTAGGACTAGCCTACGAGCAGTACTTC
CDR3 protein: CASSLVGLAYEQYF

J gene: TRBJ2-5
V gene: TRBV5-1
clone size: -
D gene: TRBD1
CDR3 DNA: TGCGCCAGCAGCTTGGAGGGGACAGGGGTCGACCAGTACTTC
CDR3 protein: CASSLEGTGVDQYF

J gene: TRBJ1-1
V gene: TRBV7-8
clone size: -
D gene: TRBD1
CDR3 DNA: TGTGCCAGCAGCTTAGTCCCGGGACAGGGGGACACTGAAGCTTTCTTT
CDR3 protein: CASSLVPGQGDTEAFF

J gene: TRBJ2-2
V gene: TRBV30
clone size: few
D gene: -
CDR3 DNA: TGTGCCTGGCGGTTAACCGGGGAGCTGTTTTTT
CDR3 protein: CAWRLTGELFF

J gene: TRBJ1-1
V gene: TRBV2
clone size: many
D gene: -
CDR3 DNA: TGTGCCAGCAGTGATTCGGGGGGTGAGGCTTTGTGTGCTTTCTTT
CDR3 protein: CASSDSGGEALCAFF

J gene: TRBJ1-2
V gene: TRBV14
clone size: -
D gene: -
CDR3 DNA: TGTGCCAGCAGCCAAAACAGCGCTATTAACTATGGCTACACCTTC
CDR3 protein: CASSQNSAINYGYTF

J gene: TRBJ1-3
V gene: TRBV10-3
clone size: few
D gene: -
CDR3 DNA: TGTGCCATCAGACCAGGGGATTCTGGAAACACCATATATTTT
CDR3 protein: CAIRPGDSGNTIYF

J gene: TRBJ1-1
V gene: TRBV29-1
clone size: -
D gene: -
CDR3 DNA: TGCAGCGTTGGAGGCAAAGACACTGAAGCTTTCTTT
CDR3 protein: CSVGGKDTEAFF

J gene: TRBJ2-3
V gene: TRBV2
clone size: few
D gene: TRBD1
CDR3 DNA: TGTGCCAGCAGTTACCGGGACAGGTTAACCAGCACAGATACGCAGTATTTT
CDR3 protein: CASSYRDRLTSTDTQYF